This entry features one T cell receptor (beta chain) sequence. The source of the sample is a study of control samples from healthy donors and cancer patients. V shed 5 bases and J shed 2 bases, with 5 bases lying between them. This CDR3 spans 12 amino acids. Per the germline V gene, CDR1 is LNHDA and CDR2 is SQIVND (reference sequence). Clones were read by immunoSEQ multiplex PCR, and TCRdb kept only the in-frame ones, dropping some. Among about 59,000 clones listed, more than 85% were seen once. The receptor's source is a man aged 35 to 55 with colorectal cancer. This chain uses TRBV19 with TRBJ2-3; D is undetermined. The sequencing sample was made of PBMCs. This CDR3 reads CASSQYTDTQYF. CDR3 nucleotide sequence: TGTGCCAGTAGTCAATACACAGATACGCAGTATTTT.